This T cell receptor (beta chain) is drawn from a study of T-cell reconstitution after alpha-beta-depleted transplantation in children. Study outcomes and limitations: At around two months after transplant, the alpha-beta T cells were reportedly derived from several hundred expanded clones that came from non-depleted graft cells. One year post-transplant, T-cell counts and diversity were largely derived from T cells produced anew.

J was trimmed by 4 bases and V by 6 bases; bases with no gene match: 11. CDR1 is MNHNS, CDR2 SASEGT, per germline. There are 16 residues in the CDR3. Preparation of the TCRbeta library used unique molecular identifiers. TCRdb re-derived calls from the PCR reads in MiXCR, one entry per CDR3 protein. The sample has 300,000 to 400,000 distinct CDR3 sequences; roughly 25% are singletons. Worth noting for this clonotype: Its antigen is not identified.

V is TRBV6-1 and J is TRBJ2-5, with 10 bases that match TRBD1. The clonotype comes from a male patient aged 10-17 years who had a stem cell transplant for acute lymphoblastic leukemia, so the T cells may come from the graft donor. The source was PBMCs, mostly from graft donor cells, collected 180 days after TCRalphabeta/CD19-depleted stem cell transplant. The DNA of the CDR3 is TGTGCCAGCAGGGGACCCGGGACAGGGGTAGGAGAGACCCAGTACTTC. Translating gives CASRGPGTGVGETQYF.